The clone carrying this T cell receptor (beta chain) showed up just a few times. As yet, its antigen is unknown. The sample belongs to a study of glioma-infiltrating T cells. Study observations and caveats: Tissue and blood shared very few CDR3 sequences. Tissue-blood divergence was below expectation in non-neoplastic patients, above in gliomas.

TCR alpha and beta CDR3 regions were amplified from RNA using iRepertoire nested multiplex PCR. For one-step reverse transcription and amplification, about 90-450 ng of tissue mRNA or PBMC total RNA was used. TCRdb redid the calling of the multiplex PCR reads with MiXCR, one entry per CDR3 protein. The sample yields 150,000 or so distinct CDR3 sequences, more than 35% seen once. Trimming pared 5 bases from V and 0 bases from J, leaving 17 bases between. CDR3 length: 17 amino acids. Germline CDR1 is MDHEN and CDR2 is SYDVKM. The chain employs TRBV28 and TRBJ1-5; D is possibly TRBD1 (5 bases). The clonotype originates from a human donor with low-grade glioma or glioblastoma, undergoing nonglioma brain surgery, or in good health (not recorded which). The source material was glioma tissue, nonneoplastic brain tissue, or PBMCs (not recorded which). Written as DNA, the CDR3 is TGTGCCAGCAGTCCCTCGGGGGGTGGATATAGCAATCAGCCCCAGCATTTT. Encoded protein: CASSPSGGGYSNQPQHF.